The T cell receptor (beta chain) under discussion was sequenced for a study of blood T cell repertoires in COVID-19. Overall study context: The cDNA or gDNA used as material had been derived from T cells, B-cell-depleted T cells, or PBMCs.

Seattle participants joined during active infection and were tracked over time. Generated by immunoSEQ multiplex PCR, the TCRdb table keeps only in-frame clones and is missing some. The profile covers around 280,000 clones, with nearly 90% appearing a single time and approximately 10% taken by the ten largest. The CDR3 totals 16 residues. V was shortened by 3 bases and J by 4 bases, with 17 bases between the two germline ends. Germline lookup yields CDR1 SEHNR and CDR2 FQNEAQ (reference sequence). The TCR sequence derives from a woman in her twenties or thirties with COVID-19, enrolled during active disease. Sequenced sample: peripheral blood. The J gene is TRBJ2-3, the V gene TRBV7-9; a possible D gene is TRBD1 (5 bases). The CDR3 sequence is CASSLGVGAQADTQYF. CDR3 in DNA: TGTGCCAGCAGCTTGGGTGTAGGGGCGCAGGCAGATACGCAGTATTTT.